The subject of this entry is one T cell receptor (beta chain). Its cognate antigen is unknown. V lost 7 bases and J 8 bases, leaving 17 bases between the germline ends. The CDR3 sequence is 13 residues long. The germline V gene has CDR1 SNHLY and CDR2 FYNNEI. The data belong to a study of shared clonotypes between healthy human individuals. Findings of the study overall: Having only a few donors restricted how much genetic and exposure-history diversity was captured.

DNA at about 0.2 ug, 30,000 or so T cell genomes, went into sorted-subset replicate PCRs. Sequenced by immunoSEQ multiplex PCR; TCRdb stores in-frame clones only, minus some. The repertoire holds about 2.3 million clones, 92% seen once, with around 0.35% in the top ten. All donors qualified as healthy HIV-negative adults and had experienced no recent acute infections or vaccinations. Memory CD4+ cells were the fraction left after CD45RA+ naive selection. The TCR comes from a man between 18 and 35 years old in good health. Some clones in this sample may be carry-over from other donors' samples. V is TRBV2 and J is TRBJ1-1, with D possibly TRBD1 on 6 matching bases. The specimen sequenced was naive CD4+ T cells from PBMCs. The subset denotes: CD45RA+ positively selected. CDR3 coding DNA: TGTGCCAGCATGGGCCAGGGGAGAACAGAAGCTTTCTTT. Translating it yields CASMGQGRTEAFF.